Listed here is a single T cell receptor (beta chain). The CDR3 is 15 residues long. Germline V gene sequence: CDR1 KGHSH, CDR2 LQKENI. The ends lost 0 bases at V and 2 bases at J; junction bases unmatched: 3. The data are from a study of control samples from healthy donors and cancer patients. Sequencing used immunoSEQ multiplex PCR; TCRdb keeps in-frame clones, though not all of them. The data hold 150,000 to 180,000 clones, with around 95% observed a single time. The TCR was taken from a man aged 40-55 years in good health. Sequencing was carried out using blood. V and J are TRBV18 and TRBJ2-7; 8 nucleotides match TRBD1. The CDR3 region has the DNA TGTGCCAGCTCACCACCTGACAGGGGCACCTACGAGCAGTACTTC. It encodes CASSPPDRGTYEQYF. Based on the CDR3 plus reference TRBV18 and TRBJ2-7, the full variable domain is NAGVMQNPRHLVRRRGQEARLRCSPMKGHSHVYWYRQLPEEGLKFMVYLQKENIIDESGMPKERFSAEFPKEGPSILRIQQVVRGDSAAYFCASSPPDRGTYEQYFGPGTRLTVT.